This T cell receptor beta chain was observed in a study of T cell responses to AZD1222 COVID-19 vaccine. V gave up 0 bases and J gave up 2 bases, with 8 bases separating them. Germline CDR1 is LGHNA and CDR2 is YSLEER. This CDR3 comprises 15 residues. TCRdb keeps only in-frame clones here, not all; method: immunoSEQ multiplex PCR. Here the sample spans about 130,000 clones, roughly 92% being singletons. Specimen: peripheral blood, collected 28 days after the second AZD1222 dose. The clonotype originates from an adult who received the AZD1222 COVID-19 vaccine. This chain uses TRBV4-3 with TRBJ1-3; no definite D call. The DNA of the CDR3 is TGCGCCAGCAGCCAAGATTTCGGGACTGGAAACACCATATATTTT. Translated, it gives CASSQDFGTGNTIYF.